The rows below give T cell receptor beta chains drawn from one sample of a study of blood T cell repertoires in COVID-19. Sequenced by immunoSEQ multiplex PCR; TCRdb stores in-frame clones only, minus some. The repertoire holds around 70,000 clones, with more than 75% as singletons. Sequencing was performed on peripheral blood. These receptors were taken from a man aged 45 to 65 with active COVID-19. Each CDR3 is given with its conserved first and last residue. A D gene is named only where the DNA matches it firmly. Rows give clone size only sometimes, using once, few, many, or a class for an expanded clone.

j_gene: TRBJ1-2
abundance: .
d_gene: .
v_gene: TRBV2
CDR3nt: TGTGCCAGCAGTCGGCCGGGGGGGACACCTGGCTACACCTTC
CDR3aa: CASSRPGGTPGYTF

j_gene: TRBJ2-7
abundance: .
d_gene: TRBD1
v_gene: TRBV5-1
CDR3nt: TGCGCCAGCAGCTTGGACCCCGTTGGGGCAGGGGGCTACGAGCAGTACTTC
CDR3aa: CASSLDPVGAGGYEQYF

j_gene: TRBJ2-1
abundance: .
d_gene: TRBD2
v_gene: TRBV6-4
CDR3nt: TGTGCCAGCAGTGACTCGTGGACTAGCAATGAGCAGTTCTTC
CDR3aa: CASSDSWTSNEQFF

j_gene: TRBJ2-1
abundance: .
d_gene: TRBD2
v_gene: TRBV6-2/TRBV6-3
CDR3nt: TGTGCCAGCAGTCGCTCAGTAGCGGGGGCCCCGGGGAATGAGCAGTTCTTC
CDR3aa: CASSRSVAGAPGNEQFF

j_gene: TRBJ1-1
abundance: .
d_gene: TRBD1
v_gene: TRBV5-3
CDR3nt: TGTGCCAGAAGCCCGATGACAGGGGGCCTGGACACTGAAGCTTTCTTT
CDR3aa: CARSPMTGGLDTEAFF

j_gene: TRBJ2-7
abundance: few
d_gene: .
v_gene: TRBV28
CDR3nt: TGTGCCAGCAGCCGGGTGGGGAGCGAGCAGTACTTC
CDR3aa: CASSRVGSEQYF

j_gene: TRBJ1-5
abundance: .
d_gene: .
v_gene: TRBV2
CDR3nt: TGTGCCAGCAGTGAGGGGGAGGGGATTCAGCCCCAGCATTTT
CDR3aa: CASSEGEGIQPQHF

j_gene: TRBJ2-5
abundance: once
d_gene: TRBD2
v_gene: TRBV9
CDR3nt: TGTGCCAGCAGCGCCCCGGGGGGGGCGTTCCGTGAGACCCAGTACTTC
CDR3aa: CASSAPGGAFRETQYF

j_gene: TRBJ2-3
abundance: .
d_gene: TRBD2
v_gene: TRBV6-6
CDR3nt: TGTGCCAGCAGTAAACTAGCGGGGGCAGATACGCAGTATTTT
CDR3aa: CASSKLAGADTQYF

j_gene: TRBJ2-2
abundance: once
d_gene: TRBD2
v_gene: TRBV14
CDR3nt: TGTGCCAGCAGCCATAAAGGACTAGCGGGAGGGCCTAGGGCCGGGGAGCTGTTTTTT
CDR3aa: CASSHKGLAGGPRAGELFF

j_gene: TRBJ2-3
abundance: .
d_gene: TRBD2
v_gene: TRBV19
CDR3nt: TGTGCCAGTAGATGGGGGACTAGCGGGGATACGCAGTATTTT
CDR3aa: CASRWGTSGDTQYF

j_gene: TRBJ2-7
abundance: .
d_gene: TRBD2
v_gene: TRBV5-6
CDR3nt: TGTGCCAGCAGCTTGGGAGCGGGGGGCCTCCACGAGCAGTACTTC
CDR3aa: CASSLGAGGLHEQYF

j_gene: TRBJ1-5
abundance: .
d_gene: .
v_gene: TRBV5-4
CDR3nt: TGTGCCAGCAGCTCGTCGGGAGATCAGCCCCAGCATTTT
CDR3aa: CASSSSGDQPQHF

j_gene: TRBJ2-3
abundance: once
d_gene: .
v_gene: TRBV5-4
CDR3nt: TGTGCCAGCAGCTCTCTCACAGATACGCAGTATTTT
CDR3aa: CASSSLTDTQYF

j_gene: TRBJ2-2
abundance: .
d_gene: .
v_gene: TRBV4-3
CDR3nt: TGCGCCAGCAGCCAAGTAATCACCGGGGAGCTGTTTTTT
CDR3aa: CASSQVITGELFF

j_gene: TRBJ2-3
abundance: .
d_gene: .
v_gene: TRBV13
CDR3nt: TGTGCCAGCAGCTCTTCGGGACACATCACAGATACGCAGTATTTT
CDR3aa: CASSSSGHITDTQYF